This TCR beta chain was documented in a study of OX40 agonist ivuxolimab in advanced cancers. Context from the whole study: Ivuxolimab, which targeted the costimulatory receptor OX40 (CD134), was an agonistic, fully human IgG2 monoclonal antibody. Intravenous ivuxolimab was administered to patients every 2 weeks at six dose levels: 0.01, 0.1, 0.3, 1.5, 3 and 10 mg/kg. Of the approximately 50 dose-escalation patients, hepatocellular carcinoma was present in approximately 20, melanoma in around 15, renal cell carcinoma in 9 and head and neck cancer in 9. A male proportion of 70% to 90% and a mean age of approximately 58 years, ranging from roughly 23 to 85, were recorded for the dose-escalation cohort. Patients were allowed to have had prior anti-PD-1, anti-PD-L1 or anti-CTLA-4 therapy, and around 37% of the dose-escalation patients had previously received checkpoint inhibitors. Partial responses were achieved by three dose-escalation patients, of whom one had hepatocellular carcinoma and two had cutaneous melanoma. The purpose of peripheral TCRbeta sequencing was to test whether ivuxolimab changed TCR sequence diversity and led to clonal T-cell expansion. The paper describes the monotherapy dose-escalation part (N = 52 patients) of the phase I trial of ivuxolimab.

Findings and caveats that apply to the study as a whole: Low levels of normalized T-cell clonal expansion were also seen in some nonresponding patients. The antigen specificity of the clonally expanded peripheral T cells was not determined. On average, CD8+ T cells showed more expanded clones than CD4+ T cells after ivuxolimab. Partial responders in the 0.1-3.0 mg/kg groups had among the lowest normalized peripheral clonal expansion, especially among CD8+ T cells. At doses from 0.1 to 3.0 mg/kg, clonal expansion was seen in both CD4+ and CD8+ blood T cells between baseline and week 6.

Patients with autoimmune disease history or receiving systemic immunosuppression were excluded from the trial. In every dose cohort, peripheral blood was drawn for TCR sequencing at baseline, cycle 4 day 1, and cycle 7 day 1. The samples were taken from a phase I, first-in-human, multicenter, open-label dose-escalation trial of ivuxolimab. Adults with locally advanced or metastatic melanoma, renal cell carcinoma, hepatocellular carcinoma or head and neck squamous cell carcinoma were enrolled in the trial. Before TCR sequencing, CD4+ T cells and CD8+ T cells were sorted from peripheral blood as separate populations. Regarding this clone: Its antigen remains unidentified. No base-level quality is on record; no much larger clone is a single base apart.

The CDR3 measures 15 amino acids from cysteine to phenylalanine. The kept DNA is CDR3 alone, 45 bases in frame from the first base. The germline V end is reduced by 2 bases and the J end by 4 bases; junction bases left unmatched: 3. From a lookup of the germline V gene, CDR1 and CDR2 are SGDLS and YYNGEE. Genomic DNA was isolated from the sorted cells so that the TCRbeta CDR3 region could be sequenced. The immunoSEQ Assay was used for sequencing of TCRbeta CDR3 regions. TCRdb obtained this table from immuneACCESS and retained in-frame rearrangements with V and J assigned. These tables miss some clones; where compared with another copy, unresolved V genes account for less than half of the shortfall, and the remainder is unexplained. Across this sample there are about 61,000 clones, with around 92% seen only once. The ten largest clones capture approximately 23% of the sample.

The sequence joins TRBV9 to TRBJ2-2; the junction holds 9 bases that match TRBD1. The receptor comes from an adult with an advanced solid tumor such as melanoma, head and neck, liver or kidney cancer. The input for sequencing was CD4+ or CD8+ T cells sorted from blood, taken in a trial of the OX40 agonist ivuxolimab. The CDR3 corresponds to CASSVRQGGTGELFF. Read as DNA, the sequence is TGTGCCAGCAGCGTCCGACAGGGGGGCACCGGGGAGCTGTTTTTT. When the CDR3 is completed using the reference TRBV9 and TRBJ2-2 genes on either side, the full variable domain is DSGVTQTPKHLITATGQRVTLRCSPRSGDLSVYWYQQSLDQGLQFLIQYYNGEERAKGNILERFSAQQFPDLHSELNLSSLELGDSALYFCASSVRQGGTGELFFGEGSRLTVL.